The 28 T cell receptor beta chains below come from one sample, sequenced in a study of preoperative IRX-2 immunotherapy in early breast cancer. Specified treatment: preoperative locoregional IRX-2 cytokine immunotherapy. Sequencing was performed with immunoSEQ multiplex PCR; in TCRdb, only in-frame clones are kept and a portion is missing. The sample yields approximately 38,000 clones, roughly four fifths seen once. The input for sequencing was lymph node tissue, taken after IRX-2 immunotherapy. These receptors were taken from a human donor with breast cancer.

The chain links TRBV19 to TRBJ2-7; 10 nucleotides match TRBD2. Germline CDR1 and CDR2: LNHDA and SQIVND (reference sequence). The CDR3 runs to 14 residues. V shed 6 bases and J 4 bases; nucleotides not matched to a gene: 6. The CDR3 DNA follows: TGTGCCAGTAGCGACGGACTAGCGGAATACGAGCAGTACTTC. Protein: CASSDGLAEYEQYF.

This clone has just one count. The J gene is TRBJ1-5, the V gene TRBV7-7; D is possibly TRBD1 (5 bases). CDR3 length: 14 residues. Trimming left V 5 bases short and J 4 bases short, with 12 bases between. Germline loops: CDR1 SSHAT, CDR2 FNYEAQ (reference sequence). The CDR3 here is CASSRSGGNQPQHF. The CDR3 nucleotides are TGTGCCAGCAGCAGGAGCGGGGGTAATCAGCCCCAGCATTTT. The full variable domain, completed using reference TRBV7-7 and TRBJ1-5, is GAGVSQSPRYKVTKRGQDVTLRCDPISSHATLYWYQQALGQGPEFLTYFNYEAQPDKSGLPSDRFSAERPEGSISTLTIQRTEQRDSAMYRCASSRSGGNQPQHFGDGTRLSIL.

The chain joins TRBV10-1 to TRBJ2-2; D gene ambiguous. The CDR3 consists of 14 residues. The V end lost 3 bases, the J end lost 2 bases, and 7 bases lay between the germline ends. Germline V CDR1 and CDR2: WNHNN, SYGVQD (reference sequence). The CDR3 nucleotides are TGCGCCAGCAGTGATCCGGGCAACACCGGGGAGCTGTTTTTT. Amino acids: CASSDPGNTGELFF.

J is TRBJ2-5 and V is TRBV11-3; 7 nucleotides line up with TRBD1. CDR1 and CDR2 (germline): SGHNT, YENEEA. The CDR3 extends over 16 amino acids. J lost 4 bases, V lost 5 bases, and 13 bases had no gene match. In DNA, the CDR3 is TGTGCCAGCAGCCCCCCCCGACAGGGTGGAGGAGAGACCCAGTACTTC. It codes for CASSPPRQGGGETQYF.

The chain recombines TRBV6-8 with TRBJ1-6; perhaps TRBD1 as D (6 bases). CDR3 length equals 17 residues. Per germline, CDR1 MNHGY and CDR2 SAAAGT. V lost 5 bases, J lost 0 bases, and 14 bases lay in between. In DNA form, the CDR3 reads TGTGCCAGCAGTCCCGGGACAACCAGCTCCTATAATTCACCCCTCCACTTT. Encoded protein: CASSPGTTSSYNSPLHF.

In its sample, this clone was seen a few times. DNA for the CDR3: TGTGCCACCAGCACTGACAGGGGGCTTGACTATGGCTACACCTTC. Encoded protein: CATSTDRGLDYGYTF. The gene calls are TRBV15 and TRBJ1-2, with TRBD1 matching over 10 bases. The CDR3 runs to 15 residues. J was trimmed by 3 bases and V by 4 bases; bases with no gene match: 5. Germline CDR1 LNHNV, CDR2 YYDKDF (reference sequence).

This clone was seen a few times. This chain connects TRBV6-8 to TRBJ2-7; 7 nucleotides line up with TRBD1. V trimming: 2 bases; J trimming: 1 base; junction bases outside the gene matches: 8. The CDR3 sequence is 16 residues long. Per germline, CDR1 MNHGY and CDR2 SAAAGT. The CDR3 DNA reads TGTGCCAGCAGTTACCCCGGAGCCAGGGGGTCCTACGAGCAGTACTTC. Its protein product is CASSYPGARGSYEQYF.

This clone was seen a handful of times. This chain connects TRBV6-8 to TRBJ1-4; 12 bases agree with TRBD1. The CDR3 length is 16 residues. J was trimmed by 8 bases and V by 2 bases; bases with no gene match: 6. The germline gives CDR1 MNHGY, CDR2 SAAAGT. CDR3 nucleotides: TGTGCCAGCAGTTACGTCGGGACAGGGGGCAACGAAAAACTGTTTTTT. This sequence encodes CASSYVGTGGNEKLFF.

The V and J genes are TRBV6-8 and TRBJ2-7; D might be TRBD1 or TRBD2, each matching 5 bases. Germline V lookup: CDR1 MNHGY, CDR2 SAAAGT. The CDR3 is 14 residues long. V lost 5 bases and J 0 bases, leaving 11 bases between the germline ends. The CDR3 DNA reads TGTGCCAGCAGTAACACGGGGCTCTCCTACGAGCAGTACTTC. Protein sequence: CASSNTGLSYEQYF.

J is TRBJ2-3 and V is TRBV4-1, with 9 bases aligning to TRBD2. With V trimmed by 0 bases and J by 5 bases, 9 bases remained unmatched. CDR3 length equals 17 residues. From germline, CDR1 is MGHRA and CDR2 YSYEKL. The CDR3 spells CASSQERGGGAQDTQYF. Here the CDR3 DNA reads TGCGCCAGCAGCCAAGAACGCGGCGGGGGGGCCCAAGATACGCAGTATTTT.

The DNA for the CDR3 is TGTGTCATCCGAGGTATTACCACTGAAGCTTTCTTT. Residues: CVIRGITTEAFF. The chain has TRBV6-8 and TRBJ1-1, with D unresolved. CDR1 and CDR2 (germline): MNHGY, SAAAGT. The CDR3 runs to 12 residues.

The chain recombines TRBV30 with TRBJ1-2, with TRBD1 matching 7 bases. Germline V CDR1 and CDR2: GTSNPN, SVGIG (reference sequence). V lost 4 bases and J lost 4; bases outside the gene matches: 15. The CDR3 totals 16 residues. CDR3 coding DNA: TGTGCCTGGACCGCGACCAGGAAACAGGGGATCTATGGCTACACCTTC. This codes for CAWTATRKQGIYGYTF. Full variable domain (remainder filled in from reference TRBV30 and TRBJ1-2): SQTIHQWPATLVQPVGSPLSLECTVEGTSNPNLYWYRQAAGRGLQLLFYSVGIGQISSEVPQNLSASRPQDRQFILSSKKLLLSDSGFYLCAWTATRKQGIYGYTFGSGTRLTVV.

The chain uses TRBV1 and TRBJ1-4; the DNA was not compared with TRBD1, the D call given in the table. TRBV1 is noted as a pseudogene. There are 19 residues in the CDR3. The CDR3 nucleotides are TGCGCCAGCAGCCAAGATTCCCCAATACAGGGGGCGCCTAATGAAAAACTGTTTTTT. This encodes CASSQDSPIQGAPNEKLFF.

V is TRBV11-3 and J is TRBJ2-6; weak D call: TRBD1 (6 bases). Germline CDR1 is SGHNT and CDR2 is YENEEA. V lost 5 bases to trimming and J lost 0 bases, with 17 bases between them. CDR3 length: 18 amino acids. For the CDR3, the DNA is TGTGCCAGCAGCGCCCGGACAGCTCCCGTCTCTGGGGCCAACGTCCTGACTTTC. This translates into CASSARTAPVSGANVLTF. Full variable domain (missing parts from reference TRBV11-3 and TRBJ2-6): EAGVVQSPRYKIIEKKQPVAFWCNPISGHNTLYWYLQNLGQGPELLIRYENEEAVDDSQLPKDRFSAERLKGVDSTLKIQPAELGDSAVYLCASSARTAPVSGANVLTFGAGSRLTVL.

The chain uses TRBV5-1 and TRBJ1-6; 8 bases are a match to TRBD1. The CDR3 totals 15 residues. With 4 bases clipped from V and 6 bases from J, the junction kept 6 bases outside the gene matches. From germline, CDR1 is SGHRS and CDR2 YFSETQ. CDR3 DNA: TGCGCCAGCAGCCAAGGACAGGGCCTTAATTCACCCCTCCACTTT. Its translation: CASSQGQGLNSPLHF.

CDR3 residues: CASSFTGEEGQPQHF. The CDR3 DNA is TGCGCCAGCAGCTTTACGGGGGAAGAGGGGCAGCCCCAGCATTTT. The chain employs TRBV5-1 and TRBJ1-5; D may be TRBD1 (5 bases). This CDR3 comprises 15 residues. The germline V gene has CDR1 SGHRS and CDR2 YFSETQ. The germline V and J ends were trimmed by 2 bases and 7 bases, with 16 bases remaining between them.

The J gene is TRBJ1-3, the V gene TRBV7-6; possibly TRBD1 for D (5 bases). Trimming took 5 bases from V and 0 from J, leaving 14 bases between them. CDR1 is SGHVS, CDR2 FNYEAQ, per germline. The CDR3 has 16 amino acids. CDR3: CASSLGDRFSGNTIYF. Written as DNA, the CDR3 is TGTGCCAGCAGCCTGGGGGACCGATTCTCTGGAAACACCATATATTTT.

The chain combines TRBV28 with TRBJ1-2; 7 bases match TRBD1. Unmatched junction bases numbered 9, after V lost 6 bases and J lost 8 bases. CDR1 is MDHEN and CDR2 is SYDVKM in the germline V gene. The CDR3 loop spans 13 amino acids. This CDR3 is CASSMTGYPGYTF. For the CDR3, the DNA is TGTGCCAGCAGCATGACAGGGTACCCGGGCTACACCTTC.

The chain carries TRBV28 and TRBJ2-7; D is unresolved. The germline gives CDR1 MDHEN, CDR2 SYDVKM. V was cut by 5 bases and J by 2 bases, with 13 bases left in between. The CDR3 has 14 residues. The CDR3, as DNA: TGTGCCAGCAGTCCCCGAACAGTCCCCTACGAGCAGTACTTC. Amino acids: CASSPRTVPYEQYF.

The genes are TRBV19 and TRBJ1-3; TRBD1 is a possible D gene (5 bases). Germline CDR1 and CDR2: LNHDA and SQIVND (reference sequence). Between the trimmed V and J ends, which lost 7 bases and 2 bases, there was a span of 15 bases. This CDR3 spans 15 amino acids. The CDR3 protein is CASTPPAGPGNTIYF. DNA of the CDR3: TGTGCCAGTACCCCCCCGGCGGGACCTGGAAACACCATATATTTT.

Only one count was recorded for this clone. J is TRBJ1-5 and V is TRBV30; D is perhaps TRBD1 (5 bases). The CDR3 totals 16 residues. The V gene lost 0 bases and the J gene lost 11 bases, with 23 bases spanning the gap. The germline CDR1 and CDR2 sequences are GTSNPN and SVGIG (reference sequence). CDR3: CAWSVDGRGYRLSQHF. The CDR3 coding sequence is TGTGCCTGGAGTGTAGACGGTCGGGGGTATAGGTTGTCCCAGCATTTT.

This chain uses TRBV6-8 with TRBJ2-6, with D perhaps matching TRBD1 (5 bases). CDR1 is MNHGY and CDR2 is SAAAGT in the germline V gene. The V gene lost 0 bases and the J gene lost 2 bases, with 14 bases spanning the gap. The CDR3 runs 18 residues. CDR3 residues: CASSYSSVRAAGANVLTF. In DNA form, the CDR3 reads TGTGCCAGCAGTTACTCGAGTGTCAGGGCTGCTGGGGCCAACGTCCTGACTTTC.

The CDR3 coding sequence is TGTGCCAGCTCACCAAGTTCAGGGGTAGAAGCTTTCTTT. This codes for CASSPSSGVEAFF. The rearrangement joins TRBV18 to TRBJ1-1; a possible D gene is TRBD1 (6 bases). The V and J ends lost 2 bases and 8 bases respectively, with 12 bases between them. Germline lookup yields CDR1 KGHSH and CDR2 LQKENI. This CDR3 contains 13 residues.

The gene calls are TRBV11-3 and TRBJ1-2; a weak D match, TRBD1 (5 bases). With 3 bases removed from V and 4 bases from J, the gap between germline ends came to 12 bases. The CDR3 runs to 14 residues. Germline V lookup: CDR1 SGHNT, CDR2 YENEEA. The CDR3 sequence is CASSLYGGTYGYTF. The CDR3 nucleotides read TGTGCCAGCAGCTTGTATGGCGGGACCTATGGCTACACCTTC.

The chain couples TRBV7-1 to TRBJ2-3, with D tentatively TRBD1 (6 bases). TRBV7-1 is marked as an open reading frame, function uncertain. V was clipped by 4 bases and J by 3 bases, with 8 bases between them. The length of the CDR3 is 13 residues. CDR3 sequence reads: CASSLDRTDTQYF. Written as DNA, the CDR3 is TGTGCCAGCAGCTTAGACAGGACAGATACGCAGTATTTT.

The chain carries TRBV6-7 and TRBJ1-6; D uncertain. TRBV6-7 is noted as an ORF with a role that remains uncertain. This CDR3 is built from 13 residues. Trimming removed 11 bases from V and 4 bases from J, with 12 bases in between. The CDR3 loop is CASGVQYNSPLHF. DNA of the CDR3: TGTGCCTCCGGGGTACAGTATAATTCACCCCTCCACTTT.

This clone was counted between two and nine times. This chain uses TRBV19 with TRBJ1-5, with 9 bases fitting TRBD1. With V trimmed by 8 bases and J by 2 bases, 7 bases remained unmatched. Germline values: CDR1 LNHDA, CDR2 SQIVND (reference sequence). The CDR3 is made up of 15 amino acids. CDR3 amino acids: CASSPGQGGNQPQHF. DNA of the CDR3: TGTGCCAGTTCTCCGGGACAGGGTGGCAATCAGCCCCAGCATTTT.

This chain connects TRBV6-8 to TRBJ1-2; possibly TRBD1 for D (6 bases). The CDR3 is 14 amino acids. V gave up 10 bases and J gave up 5 bases, with 20 bases separating them. The germline CDR1 and CDR2 sequences are MNHGY and SAAAGT. CDR3 residues: CAIRTVSQGYGYTF. For the CDR3, the DNA is TGTGCCATCAGGACGGTTAGTCAGGGGTATGGCTACACCTTC.